This T cell receptor beta chain was recorded in a study of shared clonotypes between healthy human individuals. Of note for this clone: Its antigen is still unknown.

Repertoires were generated with immunoSEQ multiplex PCR, while TCRdb's copy carries only in-frame clones and drops some. The profile covers about 960,000 clones, with roughly 72% appearing a single time and roughly 1.5% taken by the ten largest. Memory CD4+ cells were the fraction left after CD45RA+ naive selection. CDR1 and CDR2 (germline): SQVTM, ANQGSEA. The CDR3 runs 14 residues. The J segment lost 1 base and the V segment lost 6 bases, leaving 3 bases of the junction unmatched. The study, taken as a whole, reports: Naive CD4 clonotypes were shared across several donors at around 5.4%. Donor clonotype sharing was expected to depend on sequencing depth.

This receptor was obtained from a man younger than 35 in good health. The sample taken for sequencing was memory CD4+ T cells sorted from blood. The subset is: CD45RA-negative fraction. The V and J genes are TRBV29-1 and TRBJ2-2; 9 nucleotides line up with TRBD2. The CDR3: CSVTTSGNTGELFF. The CDR3, as DNA: TGCAGCGTGACGACTAGCGGGAACACCGGGGAGCTGTTTTTT.